The 3 T cell receptor beta chains below come from one sample, sequenced in a study of cytomegalovirus exposure and HLA in healthy donors. With 60 Vbeta and 13 Jbeta primers, the PCR was carried out. Data came from immunoSEQ multiplex PCR; TCRdb stores just in-frame clones and leaves some out. The table records about 200,000 clones, 70% to 85% of them present only once. Sequencing was carried out using PBMCs. The receptors come from a male donor in good health and CMV-seronegative.

The rearrangement links TRBV28 to TRBJ1-2; D possibly corresponds to TRBD1 (5 bases). Germline V gene sequence: CDR1 MDHEN, CDR2 SYDVKM. The V gene lost 6 bases and the J gene lost 0 bases, with 11 bases spanning the gap. This CDR3 comprises 14 residues. The CDR3 DNA is TGTGCCAGCAGCCCACAGGTAGCTAACTATGGCTACACCTTC. Translating gives CASSPQVANYGYTF.

This chain joins TRBV5-6 and TRBJ1-3; D remains unclear. The CDR3 contains 13 residues. Trimming left V 1 base short and J 6 bases short, with 8 bases between. CDR1 and CDR2 (germline): SGHDT, YYEEEE. CDR3 sequence reads: CASSLHGLNTIYF. For the CDR3, the DNA is TGTGCCAGCAGCTTGCACGGGTTAAACACCATATATTTT.

This chain connects TRBV5-5 to TRBJ1-1; D unresolved. This CDR3 contains 11 residues. From germline, CDR1 is SGHKS and CDR2 YYEKEE (reference sequence). Trimming pared 0 bases from V and 5 bases from J, leaving 2 bases between. CDR3 residues: CASSLATEAFF. The CDR3 bases are TGTGCCAGCAGCTTGGCGACTGAAGCTTTCTTT.